This TCR beta chain appears in the sequencing data of a study of tissue T cells after allogeneic stem cell transplantation. CDR1 is SGHND, CDR2 FRSKSL, per germline. This CDR3 spans 14 amino acids. Trimming cost V 1 base and J 3 bases, with 7 bases left between them. Clones were read by immunoSEQ multiplex PCR, and TCRdb kept only the in-frame ones, dropping some. The sample shows roughly 9,000 clones, approximately 50% of them seen only once. Regarding time point: mouse harvest day 7 after allogeneic transplant. Tail vein injection delivered 10^7 T-cell-depleted bone marrow cells and 10^6 splenic CD5+ T cells. Points on this clone: These gene names are mouse names. The CDR3 extends 1 residue past the end of the read, so its final part is completed from the germline J gene.

The source of this sequence is a female BALB/c mouse given C57BL/6 T cells with graft-versus-host disease after an allogeneic hematopoietic cell transplant. V is TRBV15 and J is TRBJ2-1; D gene uncertain. The sequenced sample consisted of gut tissue. CDR3 DNA, as far as it was read: TGTGCCAGCAGTTTAGAGGGCGGCTATGCTGAGCAGTTC. Translating it yields CASSLEGGYAEQF. The full CDR3 sequence reads CASSLEGGYAEQFF.